This passage covers 24 T cell receptor beta chains from one sample sequenced in a study of cytomegalovirus exposure and HLA in healthy donors. This PCR relied on a set of 60 Vbeta primers and 13 Jbeta primers. Produced via immunoSEQ multiplex PCR; TCRdb's table is partial and in-frame only. The sample records approximately 160,000 clones, around 78% being singletons. The sequenced sample consisted of PBMCs. These receptor sequences come from a woman aged 40 to 50 in good health and CMV-seronegative.

The chain employs TRBV12-5 and TRBJ2-3, with D perhaps matching TRBD1 (6 bases). CDR3 size: 14 residues. V was pared by 1 base and J by 6 bases, with 11 bases between. Germline CDR1 LGHNT, CDR2 FRNRAP. The CDR3 sequence: CASGLGGQSDTQYF. The CDR3 coding sequence is TGTGCTAGTGGTTTGGGGGGACAATCGGATACGCAGTATTTT.

This clone has a handful of counts. This sequence joins TRBV27 and TRBJ1-4, with D perhaps matching TRBD1 (6 bases). The ends were cut back, 8 bases at V and 1 base at J, with 14 bases in the middle. CDR3 length: 15 residues. Germline loops: CDR1 MNHEY, CDR2 SMNVEV (reference sequence). CDR3: CASGDLGQTNEKLFF. CDR3 DNA: TGTGCCAGCGGTGACTTGGGACAAACTAATGAAAAACTGTTTTTT. Supplemented by reference TRBV27 and TRBJ1-4, the full variable domain reads EAQVTQNPRYLITVTGKKLTVTCSQNMNHEYMSWYRQDPGLGLRQIYYSMNVEVTDKGDVPEGYKVSRKEKRNFPLILESPSPNQTSLYFCASGDLGQTNEKLFFGSGTQLSVL.

This chain connects TRBV6-1 to TRBJ1-3; no definite D call. Germline-derived CDR1 and CDR2 are MNHNS and SASEGT. V gave up 1 base and J gave up 5 bases, with 6 bases separating them. There are 13 residues in the CDR3. DNA of the CDR3: TGTGCCAGCAGTGAAGGACTGAGAAACACCATATATTTT. This encodes CASSEGLRNTIYF.

The CDR3 loop reads CASSSTFSEVPNYGYTF. The DNA of the CDR3 is TGTGCCAGCAGCTCAACTTTTAGTGAGGTCCCTAACTATGGCTACACCTTC. This chain joins TRBV7-9 and TRBJ1-2; D not resolved. Germline V gene data show CDR1 as SEHNR and CDR2 as FQNEAQ (reference sequence). Trimming removed 4 bases from V and 0 bases from J, with 18 bases in between. CDR3 length: 17 residues.

This chain joins TRBV10-3 and TRBJ2-1; TRBD1 might be the D (6 bases). Germline V gene sequence: CDR1 ENHRY, CDR2 SYGVKD. The CDR3 is 14 residues long. Trimming removed 5 bases at V and 0 bases at J, with 8 bases between. The CDR3 nucleotides are TGTGCCATCAGTATGGACAGCTCCTACAATGAGCAGTTCTTC. It codes for CAISMDSSYNEQFF.

This clone turned up a few times. The genes are TRBV5-1 and TRBJ1-4; D possibly corresponds to TRBD1 (6 bases). The V and J ends lost 0 bases and 7 bases respectively, with 7 bases between them. The CDR3 is 13 residues long. The germline V gene has CDR1 SGHRS and CDR2 YFSETQ. CDR3: CASSLARGEKLFF. CDR3 bases: TGCGCCAGCAGCTTGGCCAGGGGTGAAAAACTGTTTTTT.

The chain carries TRBV2 and TRBJ2-2, with 8 nucleotides matching TRBD1. This CDR3 has 15 amino acids. V was clipped by 4 bases and J by 1 base; unmatched bases: 2. Germline CDR1 reads SNHLY; CDR2 reads FYNNEI. CDR3 loop: CASSGQGRNTGELFF. The CDR3, as DNA: TGTGCCAGCAGTGGACAGGGGCGGAACACCGGGGAGCTGTTTTTT.

The chain combines TRBV13 with TRBJ2-2, with 7 positions matching TRBD1. This CDR3 spans 16 amino acids. The trim removed 4 bases at V and 3 bases at J, leaving 8 bases unmatched. Germline assignment: CDR1 PRHDT and CDR2 FYEKMQ (reference sequence). The CDR3 here is CASSSRQGTYTGELFF. CDR3 DNA: TGTGCCAGCAGCTCTCGACAGGGCACTTACACCGGGGAGCTGTTTTTT. The entire variable domain, with the rest obtained from reference TRBV13 and TRBJ2-2, is as follows: AAGVIQSPRHLIKEKRETATLKCYPIPRHDTVYWYQQGPGQDPQFLISFYEKMQSDKGSIPDRFSAQQFSDYHSELNMSSLELGDSALYFCASSSRQGTYTGELFFGEGSRLTVL.

The chain joins TRBV27 to TRBJ2-7; 9 bases fit TRBD1. CDR1 and CDR2 from the germline V gene are MNHEY and SMNVEV (reference sequence). The CDR3 has 15 residues. V trimming: 5 bases; J trimming: 0 bases; junction bases outside the gene matches: 5. The CDR3 loop is CASSLGQGISYEQYF. CDR3 in DNA: TGTGCCAGCAGTCTAGGACAGGGGATCTCCTACGAGCAGTACTTC.

The chain carries TRBV30 and TRBJ2-2, with 9 bases lining up with TRBD2. J was trimmed by 4 bases and V by 3 bases; bases with no gene match: 3. The CDR3 contains 14 residues. Germline V CDR1 and CDR2: GTSNPN, SVGIG (reference sequence). The CDR3 loop reads CAWSPGLATGELFF. The CDR3 DNA reads as TGTGCCTGGAGCCCGGGACTAGCCACCGGGGAGCTGTTTTTT.

CDR3 nucleotide sequence: TGTGCCAGCAGCTCGGCAGGTGGCTGGGGCTACACCTTC. Translating gives CASSSAGGWGYTF. The genes are TRBV11-1 and TRBJ1-2; the D is unclear. V shed 4 bases and J shed 8 bases, with 14 bases lying between them. This CDR3 contains 13 residues. Germline values: CDR1 SGHAT, CDR2 FQDESV (reference sequence).

The genes are TRBV30 and TRBJ2-3; 10 bases agree with TRBD2. With V trimmed by 2 bases and J by 3 bases, 5 bases remained unmatched. The CDR3 has 15 amino acids. CDR1 and CDR2 (germline): GTSNPN, SVGIG (reference sequence). This CDR3 reads CAWSPPGLATDTQYF. The CDR3 DNA reads as TGTGCCTGGAGTCCCCCGGGACTAGCGACAGATACGCAGTATTTT.

The V and J genes are TRBV30 and TRBJ2-4; 13 bases align to TRBD2. The length of the CDR3 is 13 residues. Germline-derived CDR1 and CDR2 are GTSNPN and SVGIG (reference sequence). J lost 8 bases, V lost 6 bases, and 4 bases had no gene match. The CDR3: CACRTSGRDIQYF. DNA of the CDR3: TGTGCCTGTCGGACTAGCGGGAGAGACATTCAGTACTTC. Variable domain in full (rest from reference TRBV30 and TRBJ2-4): SQTIHQWPATLVQPVGSPLSLECTVEGTSNPNLYWYRQAAGRGLQLLFYSVGIGQISSEVPQNLSASRPQDRQFILSSKKLLLSDSGFYLCACRTSGRDIQYFGAGTRLSVL.

This chain links TRBV11-3 with TRBJ2-2, with D unresolved. Germline values: CDR1 SGHNT, CDR2 YENEEA. Trimming stripped 5 bases from V and 6 bases from J, with 19 bases between. The CDR3 runs 16 residues. The CDR3 loop reads CASSPWNRSDPGELFF. In DNA, the CDR3 is TGTGCCAGCAGCCCCTGGAATAGGAGCGACCCCGGGGAGCTGTTTTTT. The full variable domain, in which reference TRBV11-3 and TRBJ2-2 provide the parts outside the CDR3, is EAGVVQSPRYKIIEKKQPVAFWCNPISGHNTLYWYLQNLGQGPELLIRYENEEAVDDSQLPKDRFSAERLKGVDSTLKIQPAELGDSAVYLCASSPWNRSDPGELFFGEGSRLTVL.

The chain combines TRBV6-1 with TRBJ2-7, with 9 bases fitting TRBD1. The CDR3 length is 13 residues. Germline CDR1 reads MNHNS; CDR2 reads SASEGT. The V and J ends lost 6 bases and 4 bases, in that order; junction bases with no gene match: 4. DNA for the CDR3: TGTGCCAGCAGAGACAGGGGGAGATACGAGCAGTACTTC. Its translation: CASRDRGRYEQYF.

The chain combines TRBV25-1 with TRBJ1-2; D gene ambiguous. The CDR3 contains 14 residues. Trimming took off 2 bases at V and 4 bases at J, with 11 bases between the two ends. Germline-derived CDR1 and CDR2 are MGHDK and SYGVNS. The CDR3 nucleotides are TGTGCCAGCAGTGAAGGGGAGACATTCTATGGCTACACCTTC. This encodes CASSEGETFYGYTF.

In DNA form, the CDR3 reads TGCGCCAGCAGTATCACAGGGGCTGGGGCCAACGTCCTGACTTTC. Amino acids: CASSITGAGANVLTF. V usage is TRBV5-1 and J usage is TRBJ2-6; TRBD1 agrees at 7 bases. V lost 5 bases to trimming and J lost 2 bases; unmatched junction nucleotides: 4. CDR3 length: 15 amino acids. In germline, CDR1 is SGHRS, CDR2 YFSETQ. The full variable domain, completed using reference TRBV5-1 and TRBJ2-6, is KAGVTQTPRYLIKTRGQQVTLSCSPISGHRSVSWYQQTPGQGLQFLFEYFSETQRNKGNFPGRFSGRQFSNSRSEMNVSTLELGDSALYLCASSITGAGANVLTFGAGSRLTVL.

The rearrangement links TRBV2 to TRBJ1-2, with TRBD1 as a possible D gene (5 bases). The length of the CDR3 is 12 residues. V shed 8 bases and J shed 4 bases, with 11 bases lying between them. In germline, CDR1 is SNHLY, CDR2 FYNNEI. The CDR3 DNA is TGTGCCAGCGATGGCCAGGGCTATGGCTACACCTTC. This gives the protein CASDGQGYGYTF. Complete variable domain (other parts from reference TRBV2 and TRBJ1-2): EPEVTQTPSHQVTQMGQEVILRCVPISNHLYFYWYRQILGQKVEFLVSFYNNEISEKSEIFDDQFSVERPDGSNFTLKIRSTKLEDSAMYFCASDGQGYGYTFGSGTRLTVV.

The V call is TRBV6-5, the J call TRBJ2-5; 7 bases fit TRBD1. This CDR3 has 14 amino acids. Germline lookup yields CDR1 MNHEY and CDR2 SVGAGI. V lost 6 bases and J lost 3; bases outside the gene matches: 7. The CDR3 DNA follows: TGTGCCAGCAGGAAGCCTACAGGGGAAGAGACCCAGTACTTC. It translates to CASRKPTGEETQYF.

This clone turned up a few times. The chain links TRBV7-9 to TRBJ2-3; D may be TRBD1 (5 bases). Germline CDR1 SEHNR, CDR2 FQNEAQ (reference sequence). Trimming cost V 5 bases and J 0 bases, with 12 bases left between them. This CDR3 is 15 amino acids long. The CDR3 bases are TGTGCCAGCAGCCCCCAGGGCACTAGCACAGATACGCAGTATTTT. Protein: CASSPQGTSTDTQYF.

The chain has TRBV2 and TRBJ1-4; a weak D match, TRBD1 (6 bases). The V and J ends lost 5 bases and 7 bases respectively, with 17 bases between them. The CDR3 has 15 residues. Germline V CDR1 and CDR2: SNHLY, FYNNEI. CDR3 sequence reads: CASSRDPGGGEKLFF. The CDR3 DNA follows: TGTGCCAGCAGTCGGGACCCGGGAGGGGGTGAAAAACTGTTTTTT. Drawing the rest from reference TRBV2 and TRBJ1-4, the complete variable domain is EPEVTQTPSHQVTQMGQEVILRCVPISNHLYFYWYRQILGQKVEFLVSFYNNEISEKSEIFDDQFSVERPDGSNFTLKIRSTKLEDSAMYFCASSRDPGGGEKLFFGSGTQLSVL.

This chain links TRBV18 with TRBJ2-1; D may be TRBD2 (5 bases). Germline V CDR1 and CDR2: KGHSH, LQKENI. The germline V and J ends were trimmed by 3 bases and 0 bases, with 9 bases remaining between them. CDR3 length: 15 residues. The CDR3 DNA follows: TGTGCCAGCTCACCGATGAGCGGCTCCTACAATGAGCAGTTCTTC. Translation: CASSPMSGSYNEQFF.

This clone was recorded only once. This chain connects TRBV27 to TRBJ1-2; TRBD1 might be the D (6 bases). CDR1 and CDR2 (germline): MNHEY, SMNVEV (reference sequence). The V and J ends lost 4 bases and 4 bases respectively, with 13 bases between them. The CDR3 is 14 residues long. Here the CDR3 reads CASSSPDRTYGYTF. The DNA of the CDR3 is TGTGCCAGCAGTTCCCCCGACAGGACCTATGGCTACACCTTC.

The rearrangement links TRBV6-6 to TRBJ2-3; TRBD2 agrees at 7 bases. The CDR3 runs to 16 residues. Trimming removed 4 bases from V and 3 bases from J; junction bases left unmatched: 10. Looked up from germline, CDR1 is MNHNY and CDR2 is SVGAGI (reference sequence). CDR3 sequence: CASSSVAGVLTDTQYF. The CDR3, as DNA: TGTGCCAGCAGTTCTGTGGCGGGAGTATTAACAGATACGCAGTATTTT.